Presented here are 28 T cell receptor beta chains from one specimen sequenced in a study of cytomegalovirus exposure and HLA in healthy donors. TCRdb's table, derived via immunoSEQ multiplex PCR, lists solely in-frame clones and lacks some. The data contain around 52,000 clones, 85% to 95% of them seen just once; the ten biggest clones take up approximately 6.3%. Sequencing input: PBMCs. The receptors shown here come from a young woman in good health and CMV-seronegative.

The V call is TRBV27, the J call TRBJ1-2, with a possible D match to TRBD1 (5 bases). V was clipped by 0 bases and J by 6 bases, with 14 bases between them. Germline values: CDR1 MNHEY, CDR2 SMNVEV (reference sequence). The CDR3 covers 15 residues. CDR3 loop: CASSLSNPGWNGYTF. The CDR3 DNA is TGTGCCAGCAGTTTATCTAACCCAGGGTGGAATGGCTACACCTTC.

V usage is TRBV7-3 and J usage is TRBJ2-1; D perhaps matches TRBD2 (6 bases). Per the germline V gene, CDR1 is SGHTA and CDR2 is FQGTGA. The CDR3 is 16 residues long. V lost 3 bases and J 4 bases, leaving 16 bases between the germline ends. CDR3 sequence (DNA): TGTGCCAGCAGCTTGGTGCGTCGGGGGAAATACAATGAGCAGTTCTTC. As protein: CASSLVRRGKYNEQFF. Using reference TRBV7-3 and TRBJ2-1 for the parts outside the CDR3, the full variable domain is GAGVSQTPSNKVTEKGKYVELRCDPISGHTALYWYRQSLGQGPEFLIYFQGTGAADDSGLPNDRFFAVRPEGSVSTLKIQRTERGDSAVYLCASSLVRRGKYNEQFFGPGTRLTVL.

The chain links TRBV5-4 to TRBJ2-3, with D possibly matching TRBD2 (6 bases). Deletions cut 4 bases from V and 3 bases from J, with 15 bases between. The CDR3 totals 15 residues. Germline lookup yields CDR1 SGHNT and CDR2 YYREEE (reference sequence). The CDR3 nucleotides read TGTGCCAGCAGCCACTGGGGAGGAGTAACAGATACGCAGTATTTT. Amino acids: CASSHWGGVTDTQYF.

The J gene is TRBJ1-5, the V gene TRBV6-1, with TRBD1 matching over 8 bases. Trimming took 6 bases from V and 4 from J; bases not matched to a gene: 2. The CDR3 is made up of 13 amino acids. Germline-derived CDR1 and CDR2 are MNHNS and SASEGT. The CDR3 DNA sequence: TGTGCCAGCAGGCGACAGGGGAATCAGCCCCAGCATTTT. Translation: CASRRQGNQPQHF.

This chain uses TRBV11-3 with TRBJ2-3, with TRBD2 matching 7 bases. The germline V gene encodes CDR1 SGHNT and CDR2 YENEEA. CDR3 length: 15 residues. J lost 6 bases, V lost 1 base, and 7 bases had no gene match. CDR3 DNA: TGTGCCAGCAGCTTAGTGCGGGGAGGGAGCGATACGCAGTATTTT. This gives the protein CASSLVRGGSDTQYF.

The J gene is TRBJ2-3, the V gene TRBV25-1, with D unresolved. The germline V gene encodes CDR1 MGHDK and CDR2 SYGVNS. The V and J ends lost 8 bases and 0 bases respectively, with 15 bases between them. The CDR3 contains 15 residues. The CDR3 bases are TGTGCCAGCCCCCGGCGGCCCTCTAGCACAGATACGCAGTATTTT. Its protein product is CASPRRPSSTDTQYF.

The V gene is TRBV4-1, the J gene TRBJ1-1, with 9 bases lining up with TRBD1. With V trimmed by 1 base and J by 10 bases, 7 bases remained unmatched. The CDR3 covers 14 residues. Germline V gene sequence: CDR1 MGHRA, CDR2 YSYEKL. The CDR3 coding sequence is TGCGCCAGCAGCCAAGTTCTAGGGACAGGGAGAGCTTTCTTT. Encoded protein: CASSQVLGTGRAFF.

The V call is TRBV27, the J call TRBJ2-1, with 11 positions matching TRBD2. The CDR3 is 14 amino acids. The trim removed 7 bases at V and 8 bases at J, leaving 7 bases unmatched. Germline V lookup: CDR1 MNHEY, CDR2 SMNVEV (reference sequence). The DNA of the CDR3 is TGTGCCAGCAACCGACTAGCGGGACGGGATGAGCAGTTCTTC. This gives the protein CASNRLAGRDEQFF.

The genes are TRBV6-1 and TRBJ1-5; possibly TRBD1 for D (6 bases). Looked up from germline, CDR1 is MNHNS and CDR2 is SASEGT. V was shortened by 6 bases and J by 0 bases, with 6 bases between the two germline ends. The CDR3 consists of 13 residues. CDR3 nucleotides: TGTGCCAGCAGAGGGGGTAGCAATCAGCCCCAGCATTTT. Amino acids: CASRGGSNQPQHF.

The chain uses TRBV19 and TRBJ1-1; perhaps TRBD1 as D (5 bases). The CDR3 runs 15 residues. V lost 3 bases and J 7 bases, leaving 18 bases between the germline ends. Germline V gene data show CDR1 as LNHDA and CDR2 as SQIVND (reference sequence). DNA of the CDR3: TGTGCCAGTAGTATGGCCGCAACAGGCCCTGTTGAAGCTTTCTTT. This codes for CASSMAATGPVEAFF.

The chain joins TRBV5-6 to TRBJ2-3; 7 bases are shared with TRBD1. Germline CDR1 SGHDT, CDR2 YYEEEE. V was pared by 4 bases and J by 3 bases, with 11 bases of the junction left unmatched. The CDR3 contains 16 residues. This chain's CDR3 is CASSDGTVGATDTQYF. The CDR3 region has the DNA TGTGCCAGCAGCGACGGGACAGTCGGGGCTACAGATACGCAGTATTTT. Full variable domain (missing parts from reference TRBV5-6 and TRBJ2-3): DAGVTQSPTHLIKTRGQQVTLRCSPKSGHDTVSWYQQALGQGPQFIFQYYEEEERQRGNFPDRFSGHQFPNYSSELNVNALLLGDSALYLCASSDGTVGATDTQYFGPGTRLTVL.

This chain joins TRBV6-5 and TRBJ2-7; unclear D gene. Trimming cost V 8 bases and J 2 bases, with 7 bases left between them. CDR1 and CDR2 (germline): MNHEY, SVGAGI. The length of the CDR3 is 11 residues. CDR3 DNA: TGTGCCAGCTGGGCTGCCTACGAGCAGTACTTC. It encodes CASWAAYEQYF.

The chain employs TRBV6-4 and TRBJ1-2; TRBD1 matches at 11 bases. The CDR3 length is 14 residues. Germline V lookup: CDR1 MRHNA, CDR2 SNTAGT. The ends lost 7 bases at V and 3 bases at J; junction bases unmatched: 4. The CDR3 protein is CASNGGQGDYGYTF. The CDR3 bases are TGTGCCAGCAATGGGGGACAGGGGGACTATGGCTACACCTTC.

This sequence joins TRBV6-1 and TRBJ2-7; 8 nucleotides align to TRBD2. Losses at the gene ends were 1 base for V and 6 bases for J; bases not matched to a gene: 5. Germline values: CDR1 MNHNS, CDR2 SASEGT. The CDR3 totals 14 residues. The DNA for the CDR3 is TGTGCCAGCAGTGAAGTCGGCCTAGCGGGCGAGCAGTACTTC. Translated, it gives CASSEVGLAGEQYF.

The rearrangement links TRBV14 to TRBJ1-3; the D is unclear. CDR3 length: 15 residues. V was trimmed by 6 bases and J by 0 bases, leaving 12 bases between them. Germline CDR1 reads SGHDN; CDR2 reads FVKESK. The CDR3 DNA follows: TGTGCCAGCAGTACGTGGTCCGGCTCTGGAAACACCATATATTTT. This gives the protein CASSTWSGSGNTIYF.

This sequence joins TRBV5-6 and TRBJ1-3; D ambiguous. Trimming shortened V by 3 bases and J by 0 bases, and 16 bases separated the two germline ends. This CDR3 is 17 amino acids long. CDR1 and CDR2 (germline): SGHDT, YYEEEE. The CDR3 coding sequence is TGTGCCAGCAGCTCCGTTGGGCAGGCCGACTCTGGAAACACCATATATTTT. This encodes CASSSVGQADSGNTIYF.

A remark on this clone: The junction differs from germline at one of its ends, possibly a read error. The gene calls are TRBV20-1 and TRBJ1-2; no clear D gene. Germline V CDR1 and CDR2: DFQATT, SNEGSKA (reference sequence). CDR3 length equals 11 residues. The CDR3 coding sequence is TGCAGTGCTAGACACGAAGAACTGTCCGCCTTC. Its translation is CSARHEELSAF.

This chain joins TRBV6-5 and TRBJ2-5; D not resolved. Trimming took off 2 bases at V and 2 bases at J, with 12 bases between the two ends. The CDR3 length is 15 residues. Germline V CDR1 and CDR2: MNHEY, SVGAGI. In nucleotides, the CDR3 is TGTGCCAGCAGTTACGTAGGCAGGCCGCAAGAGACCCAGTACTTC. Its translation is CASSYVGRPQETQYF.

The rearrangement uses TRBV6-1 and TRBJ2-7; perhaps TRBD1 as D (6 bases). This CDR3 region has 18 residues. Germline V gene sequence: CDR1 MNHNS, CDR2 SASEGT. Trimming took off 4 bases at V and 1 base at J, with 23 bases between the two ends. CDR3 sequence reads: CASSASILRGAKSYEQYF. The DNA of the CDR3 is TGTGCCAGCAGTGCGTCGATTCTCAGGGGAGCCAAATCCTACGAGCAGTACTTC.

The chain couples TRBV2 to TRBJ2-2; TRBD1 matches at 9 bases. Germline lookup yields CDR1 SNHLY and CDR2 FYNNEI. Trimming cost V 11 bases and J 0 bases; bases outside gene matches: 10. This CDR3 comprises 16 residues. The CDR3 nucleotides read TGTGCCGTTCCGGGACAGGGTAACGCGAACACCGGGGAGCTGTTTTTT. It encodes CAVPGQGNANTGELFF.

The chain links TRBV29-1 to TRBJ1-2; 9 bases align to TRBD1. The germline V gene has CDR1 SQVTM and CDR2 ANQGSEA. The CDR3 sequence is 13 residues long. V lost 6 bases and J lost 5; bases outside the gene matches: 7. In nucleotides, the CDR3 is TGCAGCGTCCAAACAGGGGGCAAGTATGGCTACACCTTC. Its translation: CSVQTGGKYGYTF.

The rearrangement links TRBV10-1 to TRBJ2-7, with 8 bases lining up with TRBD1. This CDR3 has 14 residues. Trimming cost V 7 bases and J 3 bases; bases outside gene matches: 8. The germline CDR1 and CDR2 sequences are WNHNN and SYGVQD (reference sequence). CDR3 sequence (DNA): TGCGCCAGCACCGCCGGGACAGGAGTCTACGAGCAGTACGTC. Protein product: CASTAGTGVYEQYV.

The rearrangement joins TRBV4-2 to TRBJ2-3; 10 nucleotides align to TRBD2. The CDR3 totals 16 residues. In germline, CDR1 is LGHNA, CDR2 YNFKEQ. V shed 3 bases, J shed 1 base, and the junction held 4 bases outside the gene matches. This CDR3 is CASSQAAGGGTDTQYF. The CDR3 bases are TGTGCCAGCAGCCAGGCAGCGGGGGGGGGCACAGATACGCAGTATTTT.

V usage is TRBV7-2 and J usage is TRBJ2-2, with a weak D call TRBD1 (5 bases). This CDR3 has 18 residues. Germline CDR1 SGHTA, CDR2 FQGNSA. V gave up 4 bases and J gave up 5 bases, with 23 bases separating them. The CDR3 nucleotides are TGTGCCAGCAGCTCATTAACCAGCCAGGGCCATTGGACCGGGGAGCTGTTTTTT. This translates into CASSSLTSQGHWTGELFF.

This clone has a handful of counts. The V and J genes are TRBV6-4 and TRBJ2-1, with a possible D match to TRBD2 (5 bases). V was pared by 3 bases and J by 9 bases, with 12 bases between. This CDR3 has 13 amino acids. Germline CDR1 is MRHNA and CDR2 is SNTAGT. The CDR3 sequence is CASSEGDAGEQFF. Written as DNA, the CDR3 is TGTGCCAGCAGTGAGGGCGACGCGGGTGAGCAGTTCTTC.

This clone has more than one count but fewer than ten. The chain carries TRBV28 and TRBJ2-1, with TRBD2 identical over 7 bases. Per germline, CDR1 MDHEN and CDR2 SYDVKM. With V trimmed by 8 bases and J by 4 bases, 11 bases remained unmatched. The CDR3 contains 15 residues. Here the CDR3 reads CASLTWASGYNEQFF. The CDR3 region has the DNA TGTGCCAGCCTCACTTGGGCTAGCGGATACAATGAGCAGTTCTTC.

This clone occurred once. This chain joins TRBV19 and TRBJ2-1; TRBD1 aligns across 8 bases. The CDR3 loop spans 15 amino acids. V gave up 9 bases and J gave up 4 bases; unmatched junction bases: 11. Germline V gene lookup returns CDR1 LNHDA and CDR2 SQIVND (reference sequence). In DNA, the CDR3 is TGTGCCAGCGGAAGGACAGGGAGAGGATACAATGAGCAGTTCTTC. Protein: CASGRTGRGYNEQFF.

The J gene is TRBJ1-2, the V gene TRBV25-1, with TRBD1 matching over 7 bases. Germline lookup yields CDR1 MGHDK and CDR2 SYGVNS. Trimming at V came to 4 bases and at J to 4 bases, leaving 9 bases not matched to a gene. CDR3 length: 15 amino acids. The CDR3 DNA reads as TGTGCCAGCAGTGCCGAGGGGGCGGCCCTCTATGGCTACACCTTC. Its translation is CASSAEGAALYGYTF.